This T cell receptor (beta chain) was identified during a study of metastatic and nonmetastatic thyroid tumors (TCRdb year 2020). Regarding the research as a whole: For patients with malignant and with benign thyroid disease, the researchers compared repertoires between peripheral blood samples and tumor or nodule tissue samples.

The table lists this clone with many counts. Its antigen target is currently unknown. No clone much larger than this one lies a single base away; base qualities are absent. The full study reports these points: TCR beta diversity was reported as significantly higher in malignant tumors than in benign nodules, in both blood and tumor samples.

None of the patients had been given any treatment before thyroid surgery. The study retrospectively analysed patient clinical samples collected from about 2012 to 2018 using T-cell receptor beta sequencing. Germline trimming: 6 bases from V, 5 bases from J; junction bases outside gene matches: 9. The germline V gene provides CDR1 SNHLY and CDR2 FYNNEI. The CDR3 has 14 amino acids, counting the end cysteine and phenylalanine. Here the CDR3 DNA is all that survives: 42 bases in frame from base 1. The library was obtained by PCR. TCRdb lists the instrument as Illumina HiSeq 4000. The TCR beta-chain CDR3 region of each patient was profiled by high-throughput sequencing. The original methods were these. Drawing on CDR3 differences between clinicopathological groups, the researchers built a classifier meant to tell apart patients with distant-metastatic papillary thyroid cancer. The Shannon index was used to measure repertoire diversity, and the Morisita-Horn index was used to measure how similar tumor and blood repertoires were. The public reads were reprocessed in TCRdb via fastp at Q25 and MiXCR, keeping in-frame beta chains. For this entry, the V and J calls and clone size follow TCRdb and not the study's own pipeline. Across this sample there are about 82,000 clones, with 9.5% to 15% seen only once. 7% to 9% of the sample is in the top ten clones.

The chain joins TRBV2 to TRBJ1-1, and TRBD1 aligns with 7 junction nucleotides. Sequencing used tumor tissue. The TCR comes from a female donor with papillary thyroid cancer or a benign thyroid nodule (not recorded which). Some clones in this sample may be carry-over from other donors' samples. The CDR3 region has the sequence CASRARQGRTEAFF. The base sequence is TGTGCCAGCAGAGCTAGACAGGGACGGACTGAAGCTTTCTTT.